These T cell receptor beta chains were read from a single sample in a study of cytomegalovirus exposure and HLA in healthy donors. The data were produced by immunoSEQ multiplex PCR, yet TCRdb's version contains in-frame clones alone and is incomplete. The sample lists about 200,000 clones, approximately 85% seen once, with around 3% in the top ten. Material for sequencing was PBMCs. The receptors shown here come from a woman aged 40-49 years in good health and CMV-seronegative. Both conserved end residues are part of each CDR3.

cdr3_length: 15
v_call: TRBV6-1
j_call: TRBJ2-3
cdr3_aa: CASLLAQGKEDTQYF

cdr3_length: 20
v_call: TRBV5-1
j_call: TRBJ1-4
cdr3_aa: CASSLGGKGQVEATNEKLFF

cdr3_length: 16
v_call: TRBV7-8
j_call: TRBJ2-7
cdr3_aa: CASSLYGPGGDYEQYF

cdr3_length: 15
v_call: TRBV9
j_call: TRBJ2-5
cdr3_aa: CASSVLGTKKETQYF

cdr3_length: 16
v_call: TRBV5-4
j_call: TRBJ1-3
cdr3_aa: CASSSTGRGSGNTIYF

cdr3_length: 15
v_call: TRBV6-5
j_call: TRBJ1-3
cdr3_aa: CASSYDRAVGNTIYF

cdr3_length: 14
v_call: TRBV30
j_call: TRBJ1-4
cdr3_aa: CAWSVRGVWEKLFF

cdr3_length: 16
v_call: TRBV5-6
j_call: TRBJ2-6
cdr3_aa: CASSPTFGSGANVLTF

cdr3_length: 16
v_call: TRBV27
j_call: TRBJ1-4
cdr3_aa: CASKVWGRAGNEKLFF

cdr3_length: 13
v_call: TRBV19
j_call: TRBJ2-1
cdr3_aa: CATSGGEIDEQFF

cdr3_length: 13
v_call: TRBV28
j_call: TRBJ1-1
cdr3_aa: CAIVGQGDTEAFF

cdr3_length: 13
v_call: TRBV28
j_call: -
cdr3_aa: CASSDPGLYEQYF

cdr3_length: 14
v_call: TRBV19
j_call: TRBJ2-7
cdr3_aa: CASSVGQQTGEQYF

cdr3_length: 14
v_call: TRBV30
j_call: TRBJ2-7
cdr3_aa: CAWSGGQTIYEQYF

cdr3_length: 13
v_call: TRBV7-9
j_call: TRBJ2-5
cdr3_aa: CASSRTCQETQYF

cdr3_length: 14
v_call: TRBV30
j_call: TRBJ1-2
cdr3_aa: CAWSEDRGNYGYTF

cdr3_length: 13
v_call: TRBV11-2
j_call: TRBJ2-5
cdr3_aa: CASTRTLQETQYF

cdr3_length: 12
v_call: TRBV30
j_call: TRBJ1-1
cdr3_aa: CAWSVQGGPAFF

cdr3_length: 15
v_call: TRBV30
j_call: TRBJ2-1
cdr3_aa: CAWSMGLAGEDEQFF

cdr3_length: 14
v_call: TRBV6-1
j_call: TRBJ1-5
cdr3_aa: CASSDQGWYQPQHF

cdr3_length: 16
v_call: TRBV7-2
j_call: TRBJ2-3
cdr3_aa: CASSLAAGGSTDTQYF

cdr3_length: 13
v_call: TRBV5-4
j_call: TRBJ1-4
cdr3_aa: CASREGTNEKLFF

cdr3_length: 15
v_call: TRBV6-1
j_call: TRBJ1-1
cdr3_aa: CASSFSGQGRTEAFF

cdr3_length: 13
v_call: TRBV30
j_call: TRBJ2-2
cdr3_aa: CAWSRGNTGELFF

cdr3_length: 17
v_call: TRBV28
j_call: TRBJ2-7
cdr3_aa: CASSSGTGGIPPYEQYF

cdr3_length: 14
v_call: TRBV7-6
j_call: TRBJ2-5
cdr3_aa: CASSLVSGQETQYF

cdr3_length: 15
v_call: TRBV5-4
j_call: TRBJ2-7
cdr3_aa: CASSADSGGSYEQYF

cdr3_length: 15
v_call: TRBV5-1
j_call: TRBJ2-7
cdr3_aa: CASSHLGTGLREQYF

cdr3_length: 16
v_call: TRBV5-1
j_call: TRBJ2-2
cdr3_aa: CASSSGQGARGGELFF

cdr3_length: 16
v_call: TRBV27
j_call: TRBJ1-5
cdr3_aa: CASSTNTFRINQPQHF

cdr3_length: 15
v_call: TRBV2
j_call: TRBJ2-2
cdr3_aa: CASSQRGMNTGELFF

cdr3_length: 14
v_call: TRBV30
j_call: TRBJ2-2
cdr3_aa: CAWNLQGYTGELFF

cdr3_length: 12
v_call: TRBV15
j_call: TRBJ2-7
cdr3_aa: CATKGILGEQYF

cdr3_length: 12
v_call: TRBV28
j_call: TRBJ1-1
cdr3_aa: CASSLPRGEAFF

cdr3_length: 14
v_call: TRBV29-1
j_call: TRBJ1-5
cdr3_aa: CSVALGYSNQPQHF

cdr3_length: 16
v_call: TRBV7-3
j_call: TRBJ2-7
cdr3_aa: CASSLGAAAASYEQYF

cdr3_length: 16
v_call: TRBV5-1
j_call: TRBJ2-3
cdr3_aa: CASSLDPGADIDTQYF

cdr3_length: 13
v_call: TRBV6-1
j_call: TRBJ2-5
cdr3_aa: CASIPPSQETQYF

cdr3_length: 15
v_call: TRBV7-3
j_call: TRBJ2-7
cdr3_aa: CASSLTRRPFYEQYF

cdr3_length: 13
v_call: TRBV7-9
j_call: TRBJ2-7
cdr3_aa: CASSATGTYEQYF

cdr3_length: 15
v_call: TRBV27
j_call: TRBJ1-2
cdr3_aa: CASSLGLGSGYGYTF

cdr3_length: 15
v_call: TRBV7-9
j_call: TRBJ1-2
cdr3_aa: CASSSGQGNNYGYTF

cdr3_length: 17
v_call: TRBV15
j_call: TRBJ1-1
cdr3_aa: CATSRAPEQVIVTEAFF

cdr3_length: 14
v_call: TRBV19
j_call: TRBJ2-7
cdr3_aa: CASSGAGPPHEQYF

cdr3_length: 16
v_call: TRBV12-5
j_call: TRBJ1-1
cdr3_aa: CASGLVPTLSEGEAFF

cdr3_length: 14
v_call: TRBV27
j_call: TRBJ2-3
cdr3_aa: CASSFGQFTDTQYF

cdr3_length: 15
v_call: TRBV7-8
j_call: TRBJ1-1
cdr3_aa: CASSSYNTGNTEAFF

cdr3_length: 14
v_call: TRBV28
j_call: TRBJ2-1
cdr3_aa: CASSLTGRAGEQFF

cdr3_length: 14
v_call: TRBV7-3
j_call: TRBJ2-2
cdr3_aa: CASSLAGGTGELFF

cdr3_length: 12
v_call: TRBV10-3
j_call: TRBJ2-1
cdr3_aa: CAILADIGEQFF

cdr3_length: 16
v_call: TRBV30
j_call: TRBJ1-5
cdr3_aa: CAWSAPPPGQIRPQHF

cdr3_length: 13
v_call: TRBV30
j_call: TRBJ1-1
cdr3_aa: CAWSLDMDTEAFF

cdr3_length: 13
v_call: TRBV6-6
j_call: TRBJ2-7
cdr3_aa: CASKHRDRYEQYF

cdr3_length: 14
v_call: TRBV4-1
j_call: TRBJ2-7
cdr3_aa: CASSQGAGTYEQYF

cdr3_length: 17
v_call: TRBV27
j_call: TRBJ2-7
cdr3_aa: CASSFILGRGPSYEQYF

cdr3_length: 14
v_call: TRBV19
j_call: TRBJ1-5
cdr3_aa: CASSTYGLGQPQHF

cdr3_length: 15
v_call: TRBV7-9
j_call: TRBJ1-2
cdr3_aa: CASSLSDRANYGYTF

cdr3_length: 18
v_call: TRBV18
j_call: TRBJ2-4
cdr3_aa: CASSPGTSPLIAKNIQYF

cdr3_length: 16
v_call: TRBV6-6
j_call: TRBJ1-2
cdr3_aa: CASSLGQGELSHGYTF